A single sample gave rise to the 21 T cell receptor beta chains below, sequenced in a study of CD8 T cells in ankylosing spondylitis. TCRdb reprocessed the 5' RACE reads with MiXCR, giving one entry per CDR3 protein. In the table there are some 270,000 distinct CDR3 sequences, roughly a third of which are singletons. The sample consisted of blood, either unsorted or a sorted T cell fraction (not recorded which). Receptor source: a male donor with ankylosing spondylitis or in good health (not recorded which).

This sequence joins TRBV10-3 and TRBJ1-3, with 7 bases identical to TRBD1. This CDR3 has 15 residues. Trimming removed 4 bases from V and 0 bases from J; junction bases left unmatched: 3. The germline CDR1 and CDR2 sequences are ENHRY and SYGVKD. The CDR3 DNA reads TGTGCCATCAGTGGGGGACAGAGCTCTGGAAACACCATATATTTT. Its translation: CAISGGQSSGNTIYF.

The chain combines TRBV7-2 with TRBJ2-1; the D is unclear. The germline V and J ends were trimmed by 2 bases and 1 base, with 9 bases remaining between them. CDR1 is SGHTA, CDR2 FQGNSA, per germline. This CDR3 has 15 amino acids. This CDR3 reads CASSLISASYNEQFF. The CDR3 DNA reads TGTGCCAGCAGCTTAATCTCTGCGTCCTACAATGAGCAGTTCTTC. The full variable domain, its missing parts supplied by reference TRBV7-2 and TRBJ2-1, is GAGVSQSPSNKVTEKGKDVELRCDPISGHTALYWYRQSLGQGLEFLIYFQGNSAPDKSGLPSDRFSAERTGGSVSTLTIQRTQQEDSAVYLCASSLISASYNEQFFGPGTRLTVL.

This clonotype was counted a single time. The chain employs TRBV5-1 and TRBJ2-5, with TRBD1 matching over 9 bases. The CDR3 spans 15 residues. CDR1 and CDR2 (germline): SGHRS, YFSETQ. The V gene end was trimmed by 0 bases and the J gene end by 4 bases; junction bases not matched to a gene: 4. CDR3 loop: CASSLGDRVSETQYF. The CDR3 DNA follows: TGCGCCAGCAGCTTGGGGGACAGGGTTTCAGAGACCCAGTACTTC.

V gene TRBV20-1 combines with J gene TRBJ1-5; D is uncertain. The CDR3 covers 11 residues. In germline, CDR1 is DFQATT, CDR2 SNEGSKA (reference sequence). Trimming cost V 3 bases and J 6 bases, with 6 bases left between them. The CDR3 loop is CSASPTQPQHF. The CDR3 DNA reads as TGCAGTGCTAGTCCTACTCAGCCCCAGCATTTT.

The V and J genes are TRBV5-1 and TRBJ2-5; D unclear. The length of the CDR3 is 14 residues. Trimming pared 0 bases from V and 5 bases from J, leaving 11 bases between. Looked up from germline, CDR1 is SGHRS and CDR2 is YFSETQ. CDR3 residues: CASSLGKTLETQYF. The DNA for the CDR3 is TGCGCCAGCAGCTTGGGAAAGACTTTGGAGACCCAGTACTTC.

The rearrangement joins TRBV4-2 to TRBJ2-1; no reliable D call. CDR1 and CDR2 from the germline V gene are LGHNA and YNFKEQ. With 1 base removed from V and 0 bases from J, the gap between germline ends came to 7 bases. The CDR3 covers 15 residues. The CDR3 protein is CASSQVSSSYNEQFF. Written as DNA, the CDR3 is TGTGCCAGCAGCCAAGTTAGTAGCTCCTACAATGAGCAGTTCTTC.

The V gene is TRBV29-1, the J gene TRBJ2-1, with TRBD1 matching 11 bases. From germline, CDR1 is SQVTM and CDR2 ANQGSEA. This CDR3 contains 12 residues. As DNA, the CDR3 is TGCAGTGGGACAGGGGGTTCAAATGAGCAGTTCTTC. This gives the protein CSGTGGSNEQFF.

This clonotype was detected only a few times. The gene calls are TRBV12-3 or TRBV12-4 and TRBJ2-5; possibly TRBD1 or TRBD2 for D (5 bases each). V gave up 5 bases and J gave up 2 bases, with 9 bases separating them. CDR3 length: 13 amino acids. CDR3 sequence reads: CASSIWGQETQYF. Here the CDR3 DNA reads TGTGCCAGCAGTATTTGGGGGCAAGAGACCCAGTACTTC.

The V gene is TRBV5-1, the J gene TRBJ2-1; TRBD2 aligns across 9 bases. The CDR3 is 16 residues long. The germline V gene encodes CDR1 SGHRS and CDR2 YFSETQ. The trim removed 0 bases at V and 5 bases at J, leaving 6 bases unmatched. CDR3 DNA sequence: TGCGCCAGCAGCTTGGGTAGCGGGGGACCTAACAATGAGCAGTTCTTC. As protein: CASSLGSGGPNNEQFF.

V gene TRBV3-1 combines with J gene TRBJ2-4; 8 nucleotides agree with TRBD2. The ends lost 0 bases at V and 6 bases at J; junction bases unmatched: 10. Germline lookup yields CDR1 LGHDT and CDR2 YNNKEL (reference sequence). The CDR3 is 17 residues long. CDR3: CASSQDSGGARTNIQYF. The CDR3 coding sequence is TGTGCCAGCAGCCAAGATTCCGGGGGGGCGAGGACAAACATTCAGTACTTC.

The gene calls are TRBV27 and TRBJ2-7, with unresolved D. Trimming removed 5 bases from V and 6 bases from J, with 17 bases in between. Germline loops: CDR1 MNHEY, CDR2 SMNVEV (reference sequence). The CDR3 totals 14 residues. The CDR3 region is CASSPMTPLGEQYF. The CDR3 coding sequence is TGTGCCAGCAGTCCGATGACACCCCTTGGCGAGCAGTACTTC.

This clonotype was observed a few times. CDR3 sequence reads: CASSERRIGEDYGYTF. CDR3 sequence (DNA): TGTGCCAGCAGTGAAAGACGCATAGGGGAGGATTATGGCTACACCTTC. The genes are TRBV6-1 and TRBJ1-2; D is possibly TRBD1 (5 bases). This CDR3 contains 16 residues. Trimming took off 2 bases at V and 5 bases at J, with 18 bases between the two ends. Germline V gene lookup returns CDR1 MNHNS and CDR2 SASEGT.

This clonotype appeared once. The chain uses TRBV7-9 and TRBJ2-7; D might be TRBD1 or TRBD2, each matching 5 bases. This CDR3 comprises 14 residues. Germline loops: CDR1 SEHNR, CDR2 FQNEAQ (reference sequence). The germline V and J ends were trimmed by 4 bases and 4 bases, with 14 bases remaining between them. CDR3 in amino acids: CASSSRDVVYEQYF. The CDR3 DNA reads TGTGCCAGCAGCTCCCGGGACGTAGTTTACGAGCAGTACTTC.

The CDR3: CASSPGGAYGTLHF. In DNA form, the CDR3 reads TGTGCCAGCAGCCCTGGGGGGGCGTATGGCACCCTCCACTTT. The V gene is TRBV12-3 or TRBV12-4, the J gene TRBJ1-6; D might be TRBD1 (6 bases). V was trimmed by 6 bases and J by 14 bases, leaving 20 bases between them. The CDR3 is 14 residues long.

In its sample, this clonotype was seen once. A read error may produce the germline difference seen at one junction end. The rearrangement joins TRBV5-1 to TRBJ2-2; maybe TRBD1 (6 bases). Germline loops: CDR1 SGHRS, CDR2 YFSETQ. CDR3 length: 14 amino acids. CDR3 DNA sequence: TGCGCCAGCAGCCCACTACAGGGCACCGGGGACCTGTTTTTT. Translated: CASSPLQGTGDLFF.

The CDR3 sequence is CASSDRRVGGELFF. CDR3 nucleotides: TGTGCCAGCAGTGATCGCAGGGTAGGCGGGGAGCTGTTTTTT. V and J are TRBV25-1 and TRBJ2-2, with D possibly matching TRBD1 (5 bases). V gave up 3 bases and J gave up 7 bases, with 12 bases separating them. CDR1 and CDR2 (germline): MGHDK, SYGVNS. There are 14 residues in the CDR3.

A few counts support this clonotype. The V and J genes are TRBV5-6 and TRBJ1-1; 7 nucleotides match TRBD1. This CDR3 region has 14 residues. J lost 5 bases, V lost 1 base, and 5 bases had no gene match. CDR1 SGHDT and CDR2 YYEEEE come from the germline V gene. This CDR3 is CASSLTTGVTEAFF. DNA for the CDR3: TGTGCCAGCAGCTTGACAACAGGGGTTACTGAAGCTTTCTTT.

This clonotype was recorded a few times. V and J are TRBV20-1 and TRBJ2-7, with D possibly TRBD1 on 5 matching bases. Germline CDR1 is DFQATT and CDR2 is SNEGSKA (reference sequence). The CDR3 extends over 15 amino acids. V was pared by 0 bases and J by 3 bases, with 15 bases between. In DNA, the CDR3 is TGCAGTGCTAGAGAGCCCTTTGACAGTTTCTACGAGCAGTACTTC. This encodes CSAREPFDSFYEQYF.

This chain links TRBV20-1 with TRBJ2-5; D uncertain. This CDR3 has 13 amino acids. The germline V and J ends were trimmed by 1 base and 4 bases, with 10 bases remaining between them. Looked up from germline, CDR1 is DFQATT and CDR2 is SNEGSKA (reference sequence). The chain's CDR3 is CSARGRAGETQYF. CDR3 nucleotide sequence: TGCAGTGCTAGAGGAAGGGCTGGAGAGACCCAGTACTTC.

V and J are TRBV20-1 and TRBJ1-1; TRBD1 is a possible D gene (5 bases). The CDR3 totals 14 residues. Trimming shortened V by 1 base and J by 6 bases, and 15 bases separated the two germline ends. Germline loops: CDR1 DFQATT, CDR2 SNEGSKA (reference sequence). CDR3 DNA sequence: TGCAGTGCTAGAGGACAGCCACTAAACGCTGAAGCTTTCTTT. Protein: CSARGQPLNAEAFF.

The chain carries TRBV7-2 and TRBJ2-1, with TRBD1 matching over 9 bases. Germline V gives CDR1 SGHTA, CDR2 FQGNSA. The V and J ends lost 4 bases and 8 bases, in that order; junction bases with no gene match: 6. The CDR3 spans 14 residues. CDR3 DNA sequence: TGTGCCAGCAGCTGGACAGGGGTAAGTGATGAGCAGTTCTTC. Translating gives CASSWTGVSDEQFF.